This T cell receptor (beta chain) was documented in a study of blood T cell repertoires in COVID-19. Background on the study: Sources were T cells, B-cell-depleted T cells, or PBMCs; the material itself was cDNA or gDNA.

Using immunoSEQ multiplex PCR, the repertoire was profiled, and TCRdb retains in-frame clones only, with some absent. The table records hundreds of thousands of clones, approximately 87% of them present only once. Trimming shortened V by 2 bases and J by 5 bases, and 7 bases separated the two germline ends. Germline V gene data show CDR1 as KGHSH and CDR2 as LQKENI. The CDR3 covers 12 residues. This TCR derives from a woman aged 45-65 years with COVID-19, enrolled during active disease. The specimen was peripheral blood. The chain uses TRBV18 and TRBJ2-7; tentatively, D is TRBD2 (5 bases). CDR3 protein: CASSPGADEQYF. CDR3 nucleotide sequence: TGTGCCAGCTCACCAGGAGCGGACGAGCAGTACTTC.